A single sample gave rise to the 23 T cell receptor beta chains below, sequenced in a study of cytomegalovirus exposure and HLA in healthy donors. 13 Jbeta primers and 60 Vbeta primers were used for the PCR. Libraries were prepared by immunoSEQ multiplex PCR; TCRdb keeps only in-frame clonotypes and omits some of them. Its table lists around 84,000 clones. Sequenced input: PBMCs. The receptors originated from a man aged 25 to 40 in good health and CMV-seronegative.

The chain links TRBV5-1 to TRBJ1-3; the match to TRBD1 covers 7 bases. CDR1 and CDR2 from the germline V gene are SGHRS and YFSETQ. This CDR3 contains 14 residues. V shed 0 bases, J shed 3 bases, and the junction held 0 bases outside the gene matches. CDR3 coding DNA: TGCGCCAGCAGCTTGGGACAGGGTGGAAACACCATATATTTT. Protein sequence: CASSLGQGGNTIYF.

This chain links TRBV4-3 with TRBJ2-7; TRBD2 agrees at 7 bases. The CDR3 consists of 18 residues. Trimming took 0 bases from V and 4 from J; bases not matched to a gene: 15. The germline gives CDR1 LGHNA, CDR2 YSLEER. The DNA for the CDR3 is TGCGCCAGCAGCCAAGAGGTCCCCCTTTTTGGGAGGGCTTACGAGCAGTACTTC. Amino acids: CASSQEVPLFGRAYEQYF.

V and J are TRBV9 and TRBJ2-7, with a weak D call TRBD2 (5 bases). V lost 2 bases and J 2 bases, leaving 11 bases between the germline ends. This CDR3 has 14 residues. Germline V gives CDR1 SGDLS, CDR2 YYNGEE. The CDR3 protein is CASSVEDWTYEQYF. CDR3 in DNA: TGTGCCAGCAGCGTGGAGGACTGGACCTACGAGCAGTACTTC.

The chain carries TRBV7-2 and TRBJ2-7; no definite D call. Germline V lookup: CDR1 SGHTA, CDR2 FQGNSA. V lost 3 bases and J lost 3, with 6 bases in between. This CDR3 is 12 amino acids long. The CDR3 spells CASSFQVYEQYF. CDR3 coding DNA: TGTGCCAGCAGCTTTCAGGTCTACGAGCAGTACTTC.

The CDR3 sequence is CASSLRTGLGEQYF. Written as DNA, the CDR3 is TGTGCCAGCAGTCTCCGGACAGGGCTGGGCGAGCAGTACTTC. The gene calls are TRBV6-5 and TRBJ2-7; TRBD1 agrees at 8 bases. J gave up 6 bases and V 5 bases, and 9 bases lay outside the gene matches. The CDR3 loop spans 14 amino acids. Per germline, CDR1 MNHEY and CDR2 SVGAGI.

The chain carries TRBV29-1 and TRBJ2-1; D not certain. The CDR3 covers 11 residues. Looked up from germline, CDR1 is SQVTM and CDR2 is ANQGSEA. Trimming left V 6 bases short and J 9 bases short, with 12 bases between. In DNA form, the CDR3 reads TGCAGCGTCTCCCAGGCGATTGAGCAGTTCTTC. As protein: CSVSQAIEQFF.

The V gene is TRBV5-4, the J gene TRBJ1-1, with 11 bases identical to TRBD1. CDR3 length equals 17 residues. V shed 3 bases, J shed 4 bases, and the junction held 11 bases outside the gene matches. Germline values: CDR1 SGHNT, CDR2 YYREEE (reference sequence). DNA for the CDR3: TGTGCCAGCAGCTGGGGCGGGACAGGGGGTCTGAGCACTGAAGCTTTCTTT. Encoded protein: CASSWGGTGGLSTEAFF.

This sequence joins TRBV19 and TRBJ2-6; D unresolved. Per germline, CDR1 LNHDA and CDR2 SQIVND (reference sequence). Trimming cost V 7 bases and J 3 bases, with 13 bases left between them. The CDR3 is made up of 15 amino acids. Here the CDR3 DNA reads TGTGCCAGTAACAATGCTCGCGGTGGGGCCAACGTCCTGACTTTC. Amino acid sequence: CASNNARGGANVLTF.

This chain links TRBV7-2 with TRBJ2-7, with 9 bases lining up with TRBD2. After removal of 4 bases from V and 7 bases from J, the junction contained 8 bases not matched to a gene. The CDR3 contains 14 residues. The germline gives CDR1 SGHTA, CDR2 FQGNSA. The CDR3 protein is CASSYGAGGGEQYF. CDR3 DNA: TGTGCCAGCAGCTATGGGGCGGGAGGGGGAGAGCAGTACTTC.

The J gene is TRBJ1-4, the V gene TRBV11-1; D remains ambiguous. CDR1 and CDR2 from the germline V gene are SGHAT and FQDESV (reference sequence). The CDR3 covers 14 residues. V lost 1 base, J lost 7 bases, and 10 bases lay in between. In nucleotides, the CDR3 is TGTGCCAGCAGCTTAGTGAGCTGGGCTGAAAAACTGTTTTTT. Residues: CASSLVSWAEKLFF.

The CDR3 protein is CASSRDRSEKLFF. CDR3 DNA: TGCGCCAGCAGTCGGGACAGATCTGAAAAACTGTTTTTT. J is TRBJ1-4 and V is TRBV4-3; 7 bases agree with TRBD1. Per the germline V gene, CDR1 is LGHNA and CDR2 is YSLEER. The CDR3 is made up of 13 amino acids. With V trimmed by 6 bases and J by 7 bases, 5 bases remained unmatched.

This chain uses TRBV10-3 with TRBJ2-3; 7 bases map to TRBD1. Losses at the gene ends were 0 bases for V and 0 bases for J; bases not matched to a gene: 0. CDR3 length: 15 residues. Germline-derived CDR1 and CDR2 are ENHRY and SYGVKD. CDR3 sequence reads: CAISESTGSTDTQYF. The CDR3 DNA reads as TGTGCCATCAGTGAGTCGACAGGGAGCACAGATACGCAGTATTTT.

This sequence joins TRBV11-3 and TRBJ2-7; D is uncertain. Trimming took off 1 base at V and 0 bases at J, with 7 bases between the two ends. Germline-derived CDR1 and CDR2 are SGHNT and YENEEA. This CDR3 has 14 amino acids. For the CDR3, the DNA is TGTGCCAGCAGCTTAGGGGCCAACTCCTACGAGCAGTACTTC. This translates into CASSLGANSYEQYF.

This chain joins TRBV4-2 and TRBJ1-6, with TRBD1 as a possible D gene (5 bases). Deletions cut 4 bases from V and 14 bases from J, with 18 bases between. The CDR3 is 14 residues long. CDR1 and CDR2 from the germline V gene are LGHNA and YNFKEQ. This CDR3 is CASSRSWGLGALHF. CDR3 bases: TGTGCCAGCAGCCGAAGCTGGGGCTTAGGGGCCCTCCACTTT.

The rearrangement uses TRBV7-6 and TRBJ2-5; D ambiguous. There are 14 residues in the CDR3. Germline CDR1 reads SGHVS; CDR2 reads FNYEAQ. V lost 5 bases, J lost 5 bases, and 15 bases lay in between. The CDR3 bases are TGTGCCAGCAGCCCCTCTTGGGTGCGGGAGACCCAGTACTTC. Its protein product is CASSPSWVRETQYF.

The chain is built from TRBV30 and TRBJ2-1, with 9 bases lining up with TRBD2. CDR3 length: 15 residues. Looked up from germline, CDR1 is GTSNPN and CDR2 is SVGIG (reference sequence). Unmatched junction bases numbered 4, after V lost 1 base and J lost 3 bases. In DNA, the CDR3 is TGTGCCTGGAGTGGCCGGACTAGCGTCTACAATGAGCAGTTCTTC. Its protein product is CAWSGRTSVYNEQFF.

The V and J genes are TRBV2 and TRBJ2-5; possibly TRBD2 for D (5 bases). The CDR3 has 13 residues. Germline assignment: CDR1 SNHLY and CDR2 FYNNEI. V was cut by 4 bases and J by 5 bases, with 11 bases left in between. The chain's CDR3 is CASSGGSGETQYF. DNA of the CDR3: TGTGCCAGCAGTGGAGGGAGCGGCGAGACCCAGTACTTC.

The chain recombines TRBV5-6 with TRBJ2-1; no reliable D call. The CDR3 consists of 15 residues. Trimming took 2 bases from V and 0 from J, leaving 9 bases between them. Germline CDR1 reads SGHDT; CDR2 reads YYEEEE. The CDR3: CASSFSTSSYNEQFF. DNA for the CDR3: TGTGCCAGCAGCTTTAGCACCAGCTCCTACAATGAGCAGTTCTTC.

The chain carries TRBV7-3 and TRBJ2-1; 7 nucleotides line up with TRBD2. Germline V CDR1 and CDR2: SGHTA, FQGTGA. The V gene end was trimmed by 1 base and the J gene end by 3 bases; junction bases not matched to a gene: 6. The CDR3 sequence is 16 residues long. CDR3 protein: CASSLIRGRDYNEQFF. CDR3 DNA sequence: TGTGCCAGCAGCTTAATCCGCGGGAGAGACTACAATGAGCAGTTCTTC.

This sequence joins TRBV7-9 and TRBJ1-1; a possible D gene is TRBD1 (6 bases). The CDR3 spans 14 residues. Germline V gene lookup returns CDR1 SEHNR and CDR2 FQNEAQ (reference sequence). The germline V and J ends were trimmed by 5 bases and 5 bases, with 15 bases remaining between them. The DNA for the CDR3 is TGTGCCAGCAGCCCCAAGGGGGACGGGACTGAAGCTTTCTTT. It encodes CASSPKGDGTEAFF. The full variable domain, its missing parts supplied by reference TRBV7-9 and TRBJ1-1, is DTGVSQNPRHKITKRGQNVTFRCDPISEHNRLYWYRQTLGQGPEFLTYFQNEAQLEKSRLLSDRFSAERPKGSFSTLEIQRTEQGDSAMYLCASSPKGDGTEAFFGQGTRLTVV.

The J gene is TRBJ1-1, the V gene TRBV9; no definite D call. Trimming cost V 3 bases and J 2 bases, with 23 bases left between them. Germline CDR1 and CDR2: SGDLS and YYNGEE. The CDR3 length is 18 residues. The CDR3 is CASSASGGIPNLNTEAFF. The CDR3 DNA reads TGTGCCAGCAGCGCAAGCGGAGGGATCCCAAACTTAAACACTGAAGCTTTCTTT.

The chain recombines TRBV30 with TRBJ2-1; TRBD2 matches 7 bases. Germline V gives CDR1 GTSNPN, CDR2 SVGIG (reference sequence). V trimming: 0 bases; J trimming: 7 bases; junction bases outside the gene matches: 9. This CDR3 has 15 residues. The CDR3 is CAWSVKGLRSNEQFF. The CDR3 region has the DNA TGTGCCTGGAGTGTAAAGGGACTACGGAGTAATGAGCAGTTCTTC.

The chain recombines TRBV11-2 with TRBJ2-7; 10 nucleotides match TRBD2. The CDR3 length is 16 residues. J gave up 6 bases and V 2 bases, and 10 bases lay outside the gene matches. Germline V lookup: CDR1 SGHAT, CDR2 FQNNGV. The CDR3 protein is CASSLTGSGRALEQYF. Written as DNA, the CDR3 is TGTGCCAGCAGCTTAACGGGAAGCGGGAGGGCTCTCGAGCAGTACTTC.